This T cell receptor (beta chain) is drawn from a study of T-cell reconstitution after alpha-beta-depleted transplantation in children. Study-level results: By about two months after transplant, alpha-beta T cells reportedly arose from several hundred graft clones that had expanded. By one year post-transplant, T-cell counts and diversity largely arose from T cells that were newly produced. Recipient T cells and thymic progenitors that survived gave rise to the high TCRbeta diversity observed at day 60 in some patients.

CDR3 length equals 17 residues. Looked up from germline, CDR1 is LGHNA and CDR2 is YSLEER. Trimming stripped 4 bases from V and 3 bases from J, with 19 bases between. As concerns this clonotype: Antigen unknown.

Unique molecular identifiers featured in how the TCRbeta library was prepared. TCRdb reprocessed the PCR reads via MiXCR and lists one record per CDR3 protein. The sample consists of approximately 1,000,000 distinct CDR3 sequences, about 30% of them appearing once. The rearrangement joins TRBV4-3 to TRBJ2-1; no reliable D call. This specimen was PBMCs, mostly from graft donor cells, taken 360 days after TCRalphabeta/CD19-depleted stem cell transplant. This receptor was identified in a boy younger than two who had a stem cell transplant for SCID, so the T cells may come from the graft donor. CDR3 residues: CASSRQGPSVYYNEQFF. The CDR3 nucleotides read TGCGCCAGCAGCCGACAAGGGCCATCCGTGTACTACAATGAGCAGTTCTTC.